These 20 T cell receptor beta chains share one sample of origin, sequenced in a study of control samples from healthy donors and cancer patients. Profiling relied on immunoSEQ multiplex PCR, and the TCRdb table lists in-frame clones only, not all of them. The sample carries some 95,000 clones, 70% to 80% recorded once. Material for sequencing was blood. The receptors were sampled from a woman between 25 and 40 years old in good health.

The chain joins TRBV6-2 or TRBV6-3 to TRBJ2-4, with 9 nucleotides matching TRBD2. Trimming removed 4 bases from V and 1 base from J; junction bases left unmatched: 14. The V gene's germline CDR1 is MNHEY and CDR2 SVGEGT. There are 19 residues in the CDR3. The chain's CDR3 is CASSSVAGGPGWAKNIQYF. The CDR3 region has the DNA TGTGCCAGCAGTTCCGTTGCGGGGGGGCCAGGATGGGCCAAAAACATTCAGTACTTC.

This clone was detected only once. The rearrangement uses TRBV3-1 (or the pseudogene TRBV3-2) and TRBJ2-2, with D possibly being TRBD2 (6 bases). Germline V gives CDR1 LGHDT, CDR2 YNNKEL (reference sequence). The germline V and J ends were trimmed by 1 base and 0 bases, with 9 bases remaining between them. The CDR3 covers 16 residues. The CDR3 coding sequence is TGTGCCAGCAGCCAAGGGGGACTTTCGAACACCGGGGAGCTGTTTTTT. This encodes CASSQGGLSNTGELFF.

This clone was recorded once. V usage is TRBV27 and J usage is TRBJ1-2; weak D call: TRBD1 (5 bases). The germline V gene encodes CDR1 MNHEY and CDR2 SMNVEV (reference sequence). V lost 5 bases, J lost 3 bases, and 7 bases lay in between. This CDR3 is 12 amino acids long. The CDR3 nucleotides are TGTGCCAGCAGTCAAGGGGACTATGGCTACACCTTC. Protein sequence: CASSQGDYGYTF.

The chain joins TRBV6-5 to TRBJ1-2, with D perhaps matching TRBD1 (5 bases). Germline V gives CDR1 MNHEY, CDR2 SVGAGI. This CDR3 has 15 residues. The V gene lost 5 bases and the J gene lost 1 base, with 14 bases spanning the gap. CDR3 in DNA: TGTGCCAGCAGTCCCCACAGGACCCTTAACTATGGCTACACCTTC. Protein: CASSPHRTLNYGYTF.

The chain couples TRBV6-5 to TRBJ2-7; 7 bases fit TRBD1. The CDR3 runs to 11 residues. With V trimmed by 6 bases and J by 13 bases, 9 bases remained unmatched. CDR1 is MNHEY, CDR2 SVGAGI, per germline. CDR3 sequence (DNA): TGTGCCAGCAGGAGCCGGGACAGCCTTTACTTC. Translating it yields CASRSRDSLYF.

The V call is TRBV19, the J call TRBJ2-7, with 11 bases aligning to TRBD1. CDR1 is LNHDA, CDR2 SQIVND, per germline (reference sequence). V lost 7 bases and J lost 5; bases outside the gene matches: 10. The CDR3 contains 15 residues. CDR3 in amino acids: CASTIGQGAFHEQYF. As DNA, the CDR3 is TGTGCCAGTACCATTGGACAGGGGGCTTTCCACGAGCAGTACTTC. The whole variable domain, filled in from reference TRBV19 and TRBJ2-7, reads DGGITQSPKYLFRKEGQNVTLSCEQNLNHDAMYWYRQDPGQGLRLIYYSQIVNDFQKGDIAEGYSVSREKKESFPLTVTSAQKNPTAFYLCASTIGQGAFHEQYFGPGTRLTVT.

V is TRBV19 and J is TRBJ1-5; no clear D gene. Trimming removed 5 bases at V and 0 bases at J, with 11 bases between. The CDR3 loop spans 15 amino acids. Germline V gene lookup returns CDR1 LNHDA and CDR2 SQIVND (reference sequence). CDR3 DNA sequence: TGTGCCAGTAGTCCGAGACATCTTAGCAATCAGCCCCAGCATTTT. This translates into CASSPRHLSNQPQHF.

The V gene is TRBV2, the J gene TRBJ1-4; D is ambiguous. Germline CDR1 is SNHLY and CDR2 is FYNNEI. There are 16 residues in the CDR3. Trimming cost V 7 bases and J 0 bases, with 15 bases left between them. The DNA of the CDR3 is TGTGCCAGCATAAGAGGGCACCCAGCAACTAATGAAAAACTGTTTTTT. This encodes CASIRGHPATNEKLFF.

In DNA, the CDR3 is TGTGCCACGAGGGGCAGGGGTTCACCCCTCCACTTT. Encoded protein: CATRGRGSPLHF. The rearrangement uses TRBV30 and TRBJ1-6, with a weak D call TRBD1 (6 bases). This CDR3 has 12 residues. CDR1 is GTSNPN, CDR2 SVGIG, per germline (reference sequence). V lost 8 bases and J 9 bases, leaving 14 bases between the germline ends.

The CDR3 bases are TGTGCCAGCTACTCGTGGGGCTCCTACGAGCAGTACTTC. The encoded protein is CASYSWGSYEQYF. V is TRBV2 and J is TRBJ2-7; D is unresolved. This CDR3 has 13 residues. In germline, CDR1 is SNHLY, CDR2 FYNNEI. Trimming left V 8 bases short and J 0 bases short, with 11 bases between.

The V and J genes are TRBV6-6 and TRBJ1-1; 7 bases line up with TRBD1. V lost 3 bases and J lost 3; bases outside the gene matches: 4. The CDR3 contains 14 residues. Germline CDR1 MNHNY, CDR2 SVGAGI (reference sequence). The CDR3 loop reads CASSYLDRDTEAFF. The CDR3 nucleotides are TGTGCCAGCAGTTATCTTGACAGGGACACTGAAGCTTTCTTT.

This CDR3 is CASSTGGFTDTQYF. CDR3 bases: TGTGCCAGTTCGACAGGGGGTTTCACAGATACGCAGTATTTT. The genes are TRBV9 and TRBJ2-3, with TRBD1 matching 9 bases. With V trimmed by 8 bases and J by 2 bases, 6 bases remained unmatched. The CDR3 spans 14 residues. The germline V gene has CDR1 SGDLS and CDR2 YYNGEE.

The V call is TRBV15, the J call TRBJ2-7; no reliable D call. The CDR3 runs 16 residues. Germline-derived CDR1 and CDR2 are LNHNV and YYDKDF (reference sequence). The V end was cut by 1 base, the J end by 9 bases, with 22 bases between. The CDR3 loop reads CATSRASMIPTLRQYF. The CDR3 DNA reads TGTGCCACCAGCAGAGCGTCAATGATCCCAACTTTGCGGCAGTACTTC.

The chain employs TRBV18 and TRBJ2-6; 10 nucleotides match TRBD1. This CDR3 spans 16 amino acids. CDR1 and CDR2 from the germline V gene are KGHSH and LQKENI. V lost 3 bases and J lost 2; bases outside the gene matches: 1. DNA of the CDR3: TGTGCCAGCTCACCGACAGGGGGCGCTGGGGCCAACGTCCTGACTTTC. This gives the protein CASSPTGGAGANVLTF. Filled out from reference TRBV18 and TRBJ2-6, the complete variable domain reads NAGVMQNPRHLVRRRGQEARLRCSPMKGHSHVYWYRQLPEEGLKFMVYLQKENIIDESGMPKERFSAEFPKEGPSILRIQQVVRGDSAAYFCASSPTGGAGANVLTFGAGSRLTVL.

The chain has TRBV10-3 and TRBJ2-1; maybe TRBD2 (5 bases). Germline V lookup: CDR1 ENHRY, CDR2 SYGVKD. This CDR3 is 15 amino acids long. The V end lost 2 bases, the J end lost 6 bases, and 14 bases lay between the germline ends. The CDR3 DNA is TGTGCCATCAGTGAGAGGTCCTCAAGCGGCAATGAGCAGTTCTTC. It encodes CAISERSSSGNEQFF.

The CDR3 DNA follows: TGTGCCAGTAGTATAGGCCAGGGGTCCCCTGAAGCTTTCTTT. It yields the protein CASSIGQGSPEAFF. V gene TRBV19 combines with J gene TRBJ1-1; D may be TRBD1 (6 bases). Trimming pared 1 base from V and 6 bases from J, leaving 12 bases between. CDR3 length: 14 residues. Per the germline V gene, CDR1 is LNHDA and CDR2 is SQIVND (reference sequence).

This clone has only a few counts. The CDR3 nucleotides read TGTGCCAGCAGCCTACCCCGACAGGGCCCCTATGGCTACACCTTC. Amino acids: CASSLPRQGPYGYTF. The chain links TRBV5-4 to TRBJ1-2; TRBD1 matches 7 bases. V shed 4 bases and J 4 bases; nucleotides not matched to a gene: 10. The CDR3 consists of 15 residues. Germline CDR1 reads SGHNT; CDR2 reads YYREEE (reference sequence).

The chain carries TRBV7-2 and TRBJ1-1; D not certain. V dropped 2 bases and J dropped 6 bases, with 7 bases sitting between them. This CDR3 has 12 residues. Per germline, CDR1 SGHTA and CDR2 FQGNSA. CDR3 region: CASSLRISEAFF. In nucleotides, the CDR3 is TGTGCCAGCAGCTTACGTATCTCTGAAGCTTTCTTT.

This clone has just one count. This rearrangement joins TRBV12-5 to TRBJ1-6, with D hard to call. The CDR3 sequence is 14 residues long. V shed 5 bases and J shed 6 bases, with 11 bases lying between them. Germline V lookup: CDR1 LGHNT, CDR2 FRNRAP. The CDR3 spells CASGLRSPNSPLHF. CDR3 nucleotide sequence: TGTGCTAGTGGTCTCCGGAGCCCTAATTCACCCCTCCACTTT.

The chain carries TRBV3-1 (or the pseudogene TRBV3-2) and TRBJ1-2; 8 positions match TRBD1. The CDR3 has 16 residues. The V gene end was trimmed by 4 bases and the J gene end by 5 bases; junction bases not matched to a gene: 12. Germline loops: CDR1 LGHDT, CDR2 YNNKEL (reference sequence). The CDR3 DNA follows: TGTGCCAGCAGCCTCCGACAGGGGAACTCCCTTTATGGCTACACCTTC. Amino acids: CASSLRQGNSLYGYTF.